This TCR beta chain derives from a study of control samples from healthy donors and cancer patients. Sequencing used immunoSEQ multiplex PCR; TCRdb keeps in-frame clones, though not all of them. The table records around 90,000 clones, approximately 80% of them present only once. V gave up 0 bases and J gave up 2 bases, with 11 bases separating them. This CDR3 has 15 amino acids. The germline V gene encodes CDR1 LNHNV and CDR2 YYDKDF (reference sequence). This clonotype was obtained from a man aged 25-45 years in good health. The V and J genes are TRBV15 and TRBJ2-7; D is uncertain. Specimen: blood. CDR3 DNA: TGTGCCACCAGCAGAGATAGGCTGGAACCCTACGAGCAGTACTTC. Translated: CATSRDRLEPYEQYF.